This T cell receptor beta chain appears in the sequencing data of a study of CD8+CD57+ T cells in acquired aplastic anemia. Overall study: The DNA of sorted CD4+ and CD8+ cells averaged roughly 3 ug.

For CDR3 and TCR beta VDJ profiling, genomic DNA was the template used. Each CDR3 protein is one row after TCRdb ran MiXCR on the reads. The repertoire holds some 290,000 distinct CDR3 sequences, with 55% to 65% as singletons. The study's findings and limits: Patients showed no significant difference from controls in CD8+ Simpson's diversity. It was found that roughly 31 CD8+ CDR3 sequences were shared between patients and controls.

With regard to this clonotype: The antigen is unknown.

Germline CDR1 reads SEHNR; CDR2 reads FQNEAQ (reference sequence). V shed 3 bases and J 3 bases; nucleotides not matched to a gene: 4. This CDR3 contains 14 residues. The rearrangement links TRBV7-9 to TRBJ2-5, with 7 bases lining up with TRBD2. This clonotype was sampled from a human donor with severe aplastic anemia or a healthy control (not recorded which). The sample was sorted CD4+, CD8+, or CD8+CD57+ T cells (not recorded which) from PBMCs. DNA of the CDR3: TGTGCCAGCAGCTTGGGGCGGGGGAAAGAGACCCAGTACTTC. Protein product: CASSLGRGKETQYF.